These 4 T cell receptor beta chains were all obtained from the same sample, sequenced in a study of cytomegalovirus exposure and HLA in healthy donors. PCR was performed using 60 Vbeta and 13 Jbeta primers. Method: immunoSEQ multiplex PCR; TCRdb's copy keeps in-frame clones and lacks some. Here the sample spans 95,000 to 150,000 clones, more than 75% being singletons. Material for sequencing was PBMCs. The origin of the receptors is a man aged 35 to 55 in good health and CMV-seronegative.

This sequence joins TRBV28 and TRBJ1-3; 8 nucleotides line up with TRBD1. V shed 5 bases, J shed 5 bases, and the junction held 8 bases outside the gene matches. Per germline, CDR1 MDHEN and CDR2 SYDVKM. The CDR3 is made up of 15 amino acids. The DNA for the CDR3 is TGTGCCAGCAGTCCACAAGGACAGGGCAGAAACACCATATATTTT. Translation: CASSPQGQGRNTIYF.

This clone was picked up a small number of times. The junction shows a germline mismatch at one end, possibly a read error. The DNA of the CDR3 is TGTGCTAGCAGTCCCCTAGCGGGGCAGACCCAGTACTTC. This gives the protein CASSPLAGQTQYF. The chain links TRBV7-7 to TRBJ2-5, with 9 bases fitting TRBD2. This CDR3 comprises 13 residues. Germline-derived CDR1 and CDR2 are SSHAT and FNYEAQ (reference sequence).

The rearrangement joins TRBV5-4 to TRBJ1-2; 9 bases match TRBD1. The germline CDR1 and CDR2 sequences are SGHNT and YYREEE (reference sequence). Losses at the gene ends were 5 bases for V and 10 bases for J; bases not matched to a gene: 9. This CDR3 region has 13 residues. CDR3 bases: TGTGCCAGCAGTCAACAGGGGGCGCATGACTACACCTTC. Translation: CASSQQGAHDYTF.

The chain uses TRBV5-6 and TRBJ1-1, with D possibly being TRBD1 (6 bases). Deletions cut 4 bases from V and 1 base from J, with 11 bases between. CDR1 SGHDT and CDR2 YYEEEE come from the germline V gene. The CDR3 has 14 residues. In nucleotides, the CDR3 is TGTGCCAGCAGCCCCCAGGGGAGGAACACTGAAGCTTTCTTT. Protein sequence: CASSPQGRNTEAFF.